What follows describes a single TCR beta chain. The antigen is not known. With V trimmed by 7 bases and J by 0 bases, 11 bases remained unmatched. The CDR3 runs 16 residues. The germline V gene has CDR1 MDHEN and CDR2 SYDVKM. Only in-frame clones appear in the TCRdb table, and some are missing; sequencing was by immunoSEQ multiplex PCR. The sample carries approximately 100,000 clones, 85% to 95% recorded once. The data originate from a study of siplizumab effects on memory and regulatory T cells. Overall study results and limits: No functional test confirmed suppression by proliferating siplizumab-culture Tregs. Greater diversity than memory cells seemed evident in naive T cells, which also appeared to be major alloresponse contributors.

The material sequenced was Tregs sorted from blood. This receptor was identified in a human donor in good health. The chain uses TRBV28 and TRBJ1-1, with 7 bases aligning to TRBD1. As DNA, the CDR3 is TGTGCCAGCATAGGGACAGTGGGGCTGATGAACACTGAAGCTTTCTTT. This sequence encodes CASIGTVGLMNTEAFF.